Reported below is one T cell receptor (beta chain). In germline, CDR1 is SGHNT, CDR2 YYREEE (reference sequence). V was cut by 4 bases and J by 5 bases, with 16 bases left in between. This CDR3 is 14 amino acids long. Both CD4+ and CD8+ T cells were negatively isolated, and TEMRA cells underwent FACS enrichment. The record originates from a study of CD8 T cells in Susac syndrome. With random hexamers, reverse transcription was performed on about 0.5 to 1 ug of RNA. Amplification of the TCR beta CDR3 was carried out by immunoSEQ multiplex PCR, which spanned a total of 54 Vbeta and 13 Jbeta segments. Using its own MiXCR run on the immunoSEQ multiplex PCR reads, TCRdb lists one record per CDR3 protein. This table has about 430,000 distinct CDR3 sequences, approximately 89% appearing once.

The genes are TRBV5-4 and TRBJ2-7, with D tentatively TRBD1 or TRBD2 (6 bases each). The clonotype was recovered from a human donor with multiple sclerosis. What was sequenced was CD8+ T cells from PBMCs. CDR3 region: CASSPEGGANEQYF. For the CDR3, the DNA is TGTGCCAGCAGCCCCGAGGGGGGCGCCAACGAGCAGTACTTC.